These 15 T cell receptor beta chains were all obtained from the same sample, sequenced in a study of control samples from healthy donors and cancer patients. The table came from immunoSEQ multiplex PCR; TCRdb's copy has only in-frame clones and leaves some out. Of 120,000 to 150,000 clones in the sample, roughly 89% are singletons; the top ten hold just under 5%. Sample: blood. These receptors came from a man younger than 45 in good health.

This clone was observed a single time. The J gene is TRBJ2-7, the V gene TRBV29-1, with TRBD1 identical over 7 bases. Germline V gene sequence: CDR1 SQVTM, CDR2 ANQGSEA. J was trimmed by 5 bases and V by 1 base; bases with no gene match: 2. This CDR3 has 12 amino acids. The CDR3: CSVEVRGNEQYF. As DNA, the CDR3 is TGCAGCGTTGAAGTCAGGGGGAACGAGCAGTACTTC.

The V gene is TRBV7-2, the J gene TRBJ2-5; the match to TRBD2 covers 7 bases. The CDR3 extends over 16 amino acids. CDR1 is SGHTA and CDR2 is FQGNSA in the germline V gene. V lost 2 bases to trimming and J lost 3 bases; unmatched junction nucleotides: 9. The CDR3 nucleotides are TGTGCCAGCAGCTTAAGTTTGGCTAGCGGAGAAGAGACCCAGTACTTC. Translation: CASSLSLASGEETQYF.

The V and J genes are TRBV5-1 and TRBJ2-5; 13 positions agree with TRBD2. Germline V gene lookup returns CDR1 SGHRS and CDR2 YFSETQ. The CDR3 is 18 amino acids. Trimming took 0 bases from V and 0 from J; bases not matched to a gene: 5. The CDR3, as DNA: TGCGCCAGCAGCTTGGCCGCGACTAGCGGGGGGAACCAAGAGACCCAGTACTTC. Its translation is CASSLAATSGGNQETQYF.

The J gene is TRBJ2-2, the V gene TRBV10-3; 13 positions match TRBD2. Germline values: CDR1 ENHRY, CDR2 SYGVKD. The V and J ends lost 6 bases and 5 bases, in that order; junction bases with no gene match: 6. The CDR3 sequence is 16 residues long. CDR3 protein: CAIRRLAGGETGELFF. The CDR3 coding sequence is TGTGCCATCAGGAGACTAGCGGGAGGTGAGACCGGGGAGCTGTTTTTT.

This sequence joins TRBV2 and TRBJ1-5; 8 bases are a match to TRBD1. There are 15 residues in the CDR3. The trim removed 6 bases at V and 3 bases at J, leaving 7 bases unmatched. Germline CDR1 reads SNHLY; CDR2 reads FYNNEI. CDR3 DNA: TGTGCCAGCAGGACTACAGGGGGGAACAATCAGCCCCAGCATTTT. Protein sequence: CASRTTGGNNQPQHF.

CDR3 in amino acids: CASSLSLGSKKETQYF. The CDR3 DNA reads as TGTGCCAGCAGTTTATCCCTGGGGTCCAAAAAAGAGACCCAGTACTTC. The chain carries TRBV27 and TRBJ2-5; D gene uncertain. Looked up from germline, CDR1 is MNHEY and CDR2 is SMNVEV (reference sequence). Trimming left V 0 bases short and J 3 bases short, with 14 bases between. The CDR3 is 16 residues long.

The chain is built from TRBV7-2 and TRBJ1-3, with D unresolved. Trimming removed 4 bases at V and 4 bases at J, with 11 bases between. The V gene's germline CDR1 is SGHTA and CDR2 FQGNSA. This CDR3 region has 14 residues. CDR3 in amino acids: CASSSTAGGNTIYF. The CDR3 DNA reads TGTGCCAGCAGCTCGACGGCGGGAGGAAACACCATATATTTT. The full variable domain, with the rest looked up from reference TRBV7-2 and TRBJ1-3, is GAGVSQSPSNKVTEKGKDVELRCDPISGHTALYWYRQSLGQGLEFLIYFQGNSAPDKSGLPSDRFSAERTGGSVSTLTIQRTQQEDSAVYLCASSSTAGGNTIYFGEGSWLTVV.

V and J are TRBV5-8 and TRBJ1-3; D possibly corresponds to TRBD1 (6 bases). V was cut by 4 bases and J by 2 bases, with 19 bases left in between. Germline V gene lookup returns CDR1 SGHTS and CDR2 YDEGEE. The CDR3 has 17 residues. The CDR3 DNA follows: TGTGCCAGCAGCCCCCGGGGGGGGGCGATTGCTGGAAACACCATATATTTT. Its translation is CASSPRGGAIAGNTIYF.

The rearrangement links TRBV7-2 to TRBJ2-7; 9 nucleotides align to TRBD2. Trimming at V came to 1 base and at J to 7 bases, leaving 8 bases not matched to a gene. CDR3 length: 15 residues. From germline, CDR1 is SGHTA and CDR2 FQGNSA. The CDR3 loop reads CASSLDASGTFEQYF. The CDR3 coding sequence is TGTGCCAGCAGCTTAGATGCTAGCGGGACCTTTGAGCAGTACTTC.

This chain joins TRBV4-1 and TRBJ2-7; TRBD1 aligns across 7 bases. The CDR3 loop spans 15 amino acids. J lost 1 base, V lost 1 base, and 4 bases had no gene match. From germline, CDR1 is MGHRA and CDR2 YSYEKL. CDR3 nucleotide sequence: TGCGCCAGCAGCCAAGGGGACAGACTTTCCTACGAGCAGTACTTC. This translates into CASSQGDRLSYEQYF.

This sequence joins TRBV6-2 or TRBV6-3 and TRBJ2-7; a weak D match, TRBD1 (5 bases). The CDR3 totals 13 residues. With 0 bases removed from V and 6 bases from J, the gap between germline ends came to 9 bases. Germline-derived CDR1 and CDR2 are MNHEY and SVGEGT. The CDR3 coding sequence is TGTGCCAGCAGTTACTCGATGGGGCTCGAGCAGTACTTC. This encodes CASSYSMGLEQYF.

The chain combines TRBV5-4 with TRBJ2-7; D perhaps matches TRBD2 (6 bases). The CDR3 is 13 residues long. Germline CDR1 reads SGHNT; CDR2 reads YYREEE (reference sequence). V shed 5 bases and J shed 3 bases, with 12 bases lying between them. This CDR3 is CASSPGERYEQYF. The CDR3 region has the DNA TGTGCCAGCAGTCCGGGGGAGCGCTACGAGCAGTACTTC.

V gene TRBV5-6 combines with J gene TRBJ2-2; D is unclear. The CDR3 contains 15 residues. V was pared by 4 bases and J by 5 bases, with 15 bases between. From germline, CDR1 is SGHDT and CDR2 YYEEEE. CDR3 residues: CASSQSLGWTGELFF. The CDR3 DNA follows: TGTGCCAGCAGCCAATCTTTAGGGTGGACCGGGGAGCTGTTTTTT.

The chain is built from TRBV7-2 and TRBJ2-7; 8 positions agree with TRBD2. The CDR3 consists of 16 residues. The ends lost 5 bases at V and 4 bases at J; junction bases unmatched: 13. Per the germline V gene, CDR1 is SGHTA and CDR2 is FQGNSA. The CDR3 sequence is CASSPRGGREGYEQYF. Written as DNA, the CDR3 is TGTGCCAGCAGCCCTCGGGGGGGGCGGGAAGGTTACGAGCAGTACTTC.

The CDR3 sequence is CASSPGTSGGTQETQYF. The CDR3 DNA sequence: TGTGCCAGCAGCCCCGGGACTAGCGGGGGGACACAAGAGACCCAGTACTTC. The chain uses TRBV7-3 and TRBJ2-5, with 15 bases fitting TRBD2. The CDR3 runs to 17 residues. Germline CDR1 reads SGHTA; CDR2 reads FQGTGA. The ends lost 5 bases at V and 2 bases at J; junction bases unmatched: 6.